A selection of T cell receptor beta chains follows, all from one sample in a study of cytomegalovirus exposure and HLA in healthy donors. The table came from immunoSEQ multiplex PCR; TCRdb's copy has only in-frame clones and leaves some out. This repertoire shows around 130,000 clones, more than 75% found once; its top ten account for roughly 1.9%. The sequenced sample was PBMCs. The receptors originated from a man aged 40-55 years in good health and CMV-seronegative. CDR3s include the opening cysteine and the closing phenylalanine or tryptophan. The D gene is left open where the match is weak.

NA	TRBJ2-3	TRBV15	TGTGCCACCAGCAGAGACGGAGCGGTCACAGATACGCAGTATTTT	CATSRDGAVTDTQYF
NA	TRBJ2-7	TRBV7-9	TGTGCCAGCAGCTACTTAGGGGACACAAGCTCCTACGAGCAGTACTTC	CASSYLGDTSSYEQYF
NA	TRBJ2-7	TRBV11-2	TGTGCCAGCAGCTTAGAAGCGGGCCCTACCTACGAGCAGTACTTC	CASSLEAGPTYEQYF
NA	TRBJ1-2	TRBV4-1	TGCGCCAGCAGCCAAGGTTGGGGCGAAGGTGGCTACACCTTC	CASSQGWGEGGYTF
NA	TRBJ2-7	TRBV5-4	TGTGCCAGCAGCTTGGCCAACTCCTACGAGCAGTACTTC	CASSLANSYEQYF
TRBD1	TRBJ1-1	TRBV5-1	TGCGCCAGCAGCTCGATGACAGGGCCTGAAGCTTTCTTT	CASSSMTGPEAFF
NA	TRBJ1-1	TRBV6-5	TGTGCCAGCGGGCAGGTGGTAGGAGAAGCTTTCTTT	CASGQVVGEAFF
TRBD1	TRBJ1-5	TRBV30	TGTGCCTGGAGTGTAACAGGGGGCGAATATCAGCCCCAGCATTTT	CAWSVTGGEYQPQHF
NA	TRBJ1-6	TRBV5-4	TGTGCCAGCAGCTTGGCGGGGGGACCCTATAATTCACCCCTCCACTTT	CASSLAGGPYNSPLHF
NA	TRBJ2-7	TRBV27	TGTGCCAGCAGTTTTGCTAGCCGGGACGAGCAGTACTTC	CASSFASRDEQYF
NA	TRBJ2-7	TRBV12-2	TGTGCAAGTCGCTTAGCGCGATGGCGGGGCTCCTACGAGCAGTACTTC	CASRLARWRGSYEQYF
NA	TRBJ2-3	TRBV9	TGTGCCAGCAGCCCTCGACAGTTCAGGCAGCAATTGGCGCCGGGTCGGAGCACAGATACGCAGTATTTT	CASSPRQFRQQLAPGRSTDTQYF
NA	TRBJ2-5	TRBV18	TGTGCCAGCTCACCACCGATCGCGGAGACCCAGTACTTC	CASSPPIAETQYF